Listed below are T cell receptor beta chains from one sample, sequenced in a study of blood T cell repertoires in COVID-19. Sequencing used immunoSEQ multiplex PCR; TCRdb keeps in-frame clones, though not all of them. This sample has 500,000 or so clones; around 87% occur once, and the top ten carry about 0.7%. Sequencing used PBMCs or T cells enriched from blood (not recorded which). These TCRs come from a woman between 18 and 29 years old who had recovered from COVID-19. The CDR3 runs from the conserved cysteine through the conserved F or W. Each record gives: D gene, J gene, clone size, V gene, CDR3 protein, CDR3 DNA. The D gene is left open where the match is weak. Clone size is shown for a subset of rows, as once, few, many or a class of expanded clone.

- | TRBJ1-2 | - | TRBV5-1 | CASSGQDYGYTF | TGCGCCAGCAGCGGACAAGACTATGGCTACACCTTC
TRBD1 | TRBJ1-3 | - | TRBV7-9 | CASSSWDRVAKNTIYF | TGTGCCAGCAGCTCGTGGGACAGGGTCGCTAAGAACACCATATATTTT
- | TRBJ1-2 | - | TRBV2 | CASSERGGAPEDGYTF | TGTGCCAGCAGTGAAAGAGGGGGGGCGCCGGAAGATGGCTACACCTTC
TRBD2 | TRBJ2-3 | - | TRBV30 | CAWSAQAGYTDTQYF | TGTGCCTGGAGTGCACAAGCGGGATACACAGATACGCAGTATTTT
- | TRBJ1-5 | - | TRBV5-6 | CASSLGAQPQHF | TGTGCCAGCAGCTTGGGGGCGCAGCCCCAGCATTTT
TRBD2 | TRBJ2-5 | - | TRBV4-1 | CASSRRLAGGPVGGQETQYF | TGCGCCAGCAGCCGAAGACTAGCGGGGGGCCCCGTGGGGGGGCAAGAGACCCAGTACTTC
- | TRBJ1-1 | few | TRBV19 | CASSDGRYTEAFF | TGTGCCAGTAGCGACGGGAGGTACACTGAAGCTTTCTTT
TRBD1 | TRBJ2-3 | - | TRBV5-1 | CASTKNPGGEDTQYF | TGCGCCAGCACCAAGAACCCAGGGGGCGAAGATACGCAGTATTTT
TRBD2 | TRBJ2-1 | few | TRBV18 | CASSSTAGGNEQFF | TGTGCCAGCTCATCGACGGCGGGGGGCAATGAGCAGTTCTTC
- | TRBJ1-4 | once | TRBV3-1/TRBV3-2 | CASSQPGRGEKLFF | TGTGCCAGCAGCCAACCAGGGAGGGGTGAAAAACTGTTTTTT
- | TRBJ1-3 | once | TRBV4-1 | CASSPGIWGNTIYF | TGCGCCAGCAGCCCCGGGATATGGGGAAACACCATATATTTT
TRBD1 | TRBJ2-1 | - | TRBV11-2 | CASSPGTGAYNEQFF | TGTGCCAGCAGCCCTGGGACAGGGGCCTACAATGAGCAGTTCTTC
- | TRBJ1-2 | - | TRBV19 | CASWGSHYGYTF | TGTGCCAGTTGGGGCAGCCACTATGGCTACACCTTC
- | TRBJ1-2 | - | TRBV7-8 | CASSPGWGYTF | TGTGCCAGCAGCCCCGGGTGGGGCTACACCTTC
- | TRBJ1-2 | - | TRBV30 | CAWSGQGLLLYGYTF | TGTGCCTGGAGTGGCCAGGGCCTCCTACTCTATGGCTACACCTTC
- | TRBJ1-1 | - | TRBV4-1 | CASSPLGLTTEAFF | TGCGCCAGCAGCCCTCTTGGGCTGACCACTGAAGCTTTCTTT
- | TRBJ1-1 | few | TRBV5-1 | CASRSQGNTEAFF | TGCGCCAGCAGATCCCAGGGCAACACTGAAGCTTTCTTT
- | TRBJ2-6 | - | TRBV5-1 | CASSIFSGANVLTF | TGCGCCAGCAGCATATTCTCTGGGGCCAACGTCCTGACTTTC
- | TRBJ1-2 | - | TRBV10-3 | CAISETSDSHGYTF | TGTGCCATCAGTGAGACTTCGGACAGTCATGGCTACACCTTC
TRBD2 | TRBJ2-5 | - | TRBV5-1 | CASSLFGGAETQYF | TGCGCCAGCAGCTTGTTCGGGGGGGCGGAGACCCAGTACTTC
- | TRBJ1-6 | - | TRBV30 | CAWRGERRGLHF | TGTGCCTGGAGGGGCGAGAGAAGGGGGCTCCACTTT
- | TRBJ2-7 | - | TRBV18 | CASTPTRGAGDEQYF | TGTGCCAGCACCCCGACCCGGGGGGCCGGGGACGAGCAGTACTTC
- | TRBJ1-5 | - | TRBV10-2 | CASRDAGQPQHF | TGCGCCAGCAGGGATGCGGGGCAGCCCCAGCATTTT
- | TRBJ1-5 | few | TRBV2 | CASRGRGNQPQHF | TGTGCCAGCCGGGGCAGGGGAAACCAGCCCCAGCATTTT
- | TRBJ2-6 | - | TRBV28 | CASSLSPTDVLTF | TGTGCCAGCAGTTTGAGCCCTACGGACGTCCTGACTTTC
- | TRBJ1-2 | - | TRBV19 | CASSLDDRYYGYTF | TGTGCCAGCTCCCTTGACGACAGATACTATGGCTACACCTTC
TRBD1 | TRBJ1-1 | - | TRBV10-3 | CAINPGQDTEAFF | TGTGCCATCAATCCGGGACAGGACACTGAAGCTTTCTTT
TRBD1 | TRBJ1-1 | - | TRBV6-5 | CASTFNRGRWAFF | TGTGCCAGCACCTTCAACAGGGGGCGTTGGGCTTTCTTT
TRBD1 | TRBJ2-2 | once | TRBV10-1 | CATLARGPTGELFF | TGCGCCACCTTGGCCAGGGGGCCTACCGGGGAGCTGTTTTTT
TRBD1 | TRBJ2-1 | - | TRBV5-1 | CASSGDSFPEQFF | TGCGCCAGCAGCGGGGACAGCTTTCCTGAGCAGTTCTTC
- | TRBJ1-2 | - | TRBV12-3/TRBV12-4 | CATQELRSYTF | TGTGCCACGCAGGAATTACGGAGCTACACCTTC
- | TRBJ1-1 | - | TRBV19 | CASSIGGRDTEAFF | TGTGCCAGTAGTATCGGGGGACGAGACACTGAAGCTTTCTTT
TRBD2 | TRBJ2-7 | - | TRBV15 | CATSRDFLAGNEQYF | TGTGCCACCAGCAGAGATTTTCTAGCGGGGAACGAGCAGTACTTC
- | TRBJ1-5 | - | TRBV5-1 | CASSLDSQGSQPQHF | TGCGCCAGCAGCTTGGACTCGCAGGGAAGTCAGCCCCAGCATTTT
- | TRBJ2-1 | - | TRBV5-1 | CASSLEGPIRIF | TGCGCCAGCAGCTTGGAGGGGCCTATTAGGATCTTC
- | TRBJ2-1 | - | TRBV10-3 | CAISESWDSFYNEQFF | TGTGCCATCAGTGAGTCATGGGACTCATTCTACAATGAGCAGTTCTTC
- | TRBJ1-4 | - | TRBV6-5 | CASTEVRGEKLFF | TGTGCCAGCACGGAGGTCCGGGGTGAAAAACTGTTTTTT
- | TRBJ2-1 | once | TRBV5-6 | CASSLNNEQFF | TGTGCCAGCAGCCTAAACAATGAGCAGTTCTTC
- | TRBJ2-1 | - | TRBV4-1 | CASSQVPSEDYNEQFF | TGCGCCAGCAGCCAAGTTCCTAGCGAGGACTACAATGAGCAGTTCTTC
TRBD1 | TRBJ2-7 | many | TRBV29-1 | CSVVPSGGFSYEQYF | TGCAGCGTTGTCCCCTCAGGGGGCTTTTCGTACGAGCAGTACTTC
- | TRBJ2-3 | - | TRBV2 | CASSVRRDTQYF | TGTGCCAGCAGTGTTAGGAGAGATACGCAGTATTTT
TRBD2 | TRBJ2-1 | once | TRBV3-1/TRBV3-2 | CASSRNSGGLQVWNEQFF | TGTGCCAGCAGCCGGAATAGCGGGGGGCTGCAGGTCTGGAATGAGCAGTTCTTC
- | TRBJ1-1 | few | TRBV3-1/TRBV3-2 | CASSPTPEEGTEAFF | TGTGCCAGCAGCCCTACCCCAGAGGAGGGAACTGAAGCTTTCTTT
TRBD1 | TRBJ1-2 | - | TRBV27 | CASRGTGTGGMGGYTF | TGTGCCAGCAGGGGGACCGGGACAGGGGGTATGGGTGGCTACACCTTC
- | TRBJ1-1 | - | TRBV5-1 | CASSLGFVAQNTEAFF | TGCGCCAGCAGCTTGGGGTTCGTAGCACAGAACACTGAAGCTTTCTTT
TRBD1 | TRBJ1-2 | - | TRBV27 | CASKGSRTGGHGYTF | TGTGCCAGCAAAGGGAGCCGGACAGGGGGCCATGGCTACACCTTC
TRBD2 | TRBJ2-7 | - | TRBV2 | CASNPGLAVGEQYF | TGTGCCAGTAACCCGGGACTAGCGGTAGGGGAGCAGTACTTC
- | TRBJ2-7 | once | TRBV7-9 | CASSFGTPPSYEQYF | TGTGCCAGCAGCTTTGGGACACCGCCTTCCTACGAGCAGTACTTC
TRBD1 | TRBJ1-5 | - | TRBV6-1 | CASSETGAHQPQHF | TGTGCCAGCAGTGAGACAGGGGCCCATCAGCCCCAGCATTTT